This T cell receptor beta chain was identified during a study of T cell repertoires in cytomegalovirus infection. Overall study: Recently described HLA-C-restricted plus well-studied HLA-B-restricted CMV epitopes were used. It can be stated that public TCR beta signatures indicated CMV infection as well as a matching HLA type.

The CDR3 length is 15 residues. The V gene lost 4 bases and the J gene lost 7 bases, with 17 bases spanning the gap. The germline CDR1 and CDR2 sequences are ENHRY and SYGVKD. TCRdb fed the reads into MiXCR, producing one record per CDR3 protein. The table has 380,000 or so distinct CDR3 sequences, roughly 34% seen once. The study, taken as a whole, reports: The ex vivo response showed dominance by HLA-C-restricted CMV-specific TCR beta clonotypes.

About this clonotype: Its antigen remains unidentified.

Material: cultured PBMCs, obtained from culture after CMV antigen stimulation. The chain uses TRBV10-3 and TRBJ2-1; weak D call: TRBD2 (6 bases). This clonotype was obtained from a human donor in good health (CMV status not recorded). Some clones in this sample may be carry-over from other donors' samples. DNA of the CDR3: TGTGCCATCAGTGGGGCGGGAAGACTGGGGAATGAGCAGTTCTTC. Amino acid sequence: CAISGAGRLGNEQFF.